This is a list of T cell receptor beta chains from one sample in a study of shared clonotypes between healthy human individuals. Generated by immunoSEQ multiplex PCR, the TCRdb table keeps only in-frame clones and is missing some. The repertoire consists of millions of clones, with roughly 91% occurring once and the leading ten covering more than 1.5%. The sequenced sample consisted of naive CD8+ T cells from PBMCs. The receptors originated from a man between 18 and 35 years old in good health. Some clones in this sample may be carry-over from other donors' samples. CDR3s leave out the opening cysteine and the closing phenylalanine or tryptophan. The order of the fields is CDR3 protein, J gene, D gene, V gene. A D gene is named only where the DNA matches it firmly.

ASSEGQYYGYT | TRBJ1-2 | - | TRBV7-9
ASGPGLAGGPGELF | TRBJ2-2 | TRBD2 | TRBV12-5
ASSRRATNEKLF | TRBJ1-4 | - | TRBV28
ASRLGNLPWGKLF | TRBJ1-4 | - | TRBV27
ASSHASGRTGELF | TRBJ2-2 | TRBD2 | TRBV4-2
ASSLEGGAGNTEAF | TRBJ1-1 | - | TRBV7-9
ASSGDRVSPHQPQH | TRBJ1-5 | TRBD1 | TRBV5-5
ASSLGLAVYNEQF | TRBJ2-1 | TRBD2 | TRBV6-5
ASSIYKETQY | TRBJ2-5 | - | TRBV5-1
ASSSTSGQGYNEQF | TRBJ2-1 | TRBD2 | TRBV5-6
ASSSGTAMENTEAF | TRBJ1-1 | - | TRBV9
ASSEGDGNTEAF | TRBJ1-1 | - | TRBV9
AWSQMDRARDEQF | TRBJ2-1 | TRBD1 | TRBV30
ASGRGIKAHEQY | TRBJ2-7 | - | TRBV23-1
SASKREVF | TRBJ1-1 | - | TRBV20-1
ASSFWKTETEAF | TRBJ1-1 | - | TRBV28
ASLDSLDYGYT | TRBJ1-2 | - | TRBV7-9
ASSFQGTAFFGNTIY | TRBJ1-3 | - | TRBV5-6
ASSYQETDMAF | TRBJ1-1 | - | TRBV6-6
ASSLLLAGTDTQY | TRBJ2-3 | TRBD2 | TRBV5-6